These T cell receptor beta chains were read from a single sample in a study of neurological immune-mediated disorders. In TCRdb, the 5' RACE reads were re-called with MiXCR into one record per CDR3 protein. Here the sample spans nearly 45,000 distinct CDR3 sequences, approximately 12% being singletons. The sample was PBMCs. These receptors all come from a female donor in good health. CDR3s include the opening cysteine and the closing phenylalanine or tryptophan. Fields, in order: V gene, J gene, D gene, clone size, CDR3 protein, CDR3 DNA. A D gene is named only where the DNA matches it firmly. Expanded clones get a size class; other rows say once, few or many, or leave the size out.

V gene: TRBV5-1; J gene: TRBJ1-3; D gene: TRBD1; clone size: .; CDR3 protein: CASSLSGTELNTIYF; CDR3 DNA: TGCGCCAGCAGCTTATCCGGGACAGAGCTAAACACCATATATTTT
V gene: TRBV12-3/TRBV12-4; J gene: TRBJ1-5; D gene: .; clone size: many; CDR3 protein: CASSLGDSNQPQHF; CDR3 DNA: TGTGCCAGCAGTTTAGGGGACAGCAATCAGCCCCAGCATTTT
V gene: TRBV5-1; J gene: TRBJ1-1; D gene: TRBD1; clone size: many; CDR3 protein: CASSQGQGAEAFF; CDR3 DNA: TGCGCCAGCAGCCAGGGACAGGGAGCTGAAGCTTTCTTT
V gene: TRBV5-1; J gene: TRBJ2-7; D gene: TRBD2; clone size: many; CDR3 protein: CASSLERLAGGEQYF; CDR3 DNA: TGCGCCAGCAGCTTGGAACGACTAGCGGGAGGCGAGCAGTACTTC
V gene: TRBV30; J gene: TRBJ1-5; D gene: .; clone size: .; CDR3 protein: CAWSTIGRINQPQHF; CDR3 DNA: TGTGCCTGGAGTACTATCGGGAGGATCAATCAGCCCCAGCATTTT
V gene: TRBV7-9; J gene: TRBJ1-6; D gene: .; clone size: many; CDR3 protein: CASSYGFTGLSPLHF; CDR3 DNA: TGTGCCAGCAGCTATGGGTTTACAGGCCTGTCACCCCTCCACTTT
V gene: TRBV20-1; J gene: TRBJ2-7; D gene: TRBD2; clone size: many; CDR3 protein: CSARRYTGTSGGNPYEQYF; CDR3 DNA: TGCAGTGCTAGAAGATACACCGGGACTAGCGGGGGGAACCCCTACGAGCAGTACTTC
V gene: TRBV12-3/TRBV12-4; J gene: TRBJ2-2; D gene: .; clone size: many; CDR3 protein: CASRQTGTDNTGELFF; CDR3 DNA: TGTGCCAGCAGACAAACGGGGACGGACAACACCGGGGAGCTGTTTTTT
V gene: TRBV29-1; J gene: TRBJ2-6; D gene: .; clone size: many; CDR3 protein: CSVDAADGANVLTF; CDR3 DNA: TGCAGCGTTGACGCGGCAGATGGGGCCAACGTCCTGACTTTC
V gene: TRBV7-9; J gene: TRBJ2-7; D gene: .; clone size: many; CDR3 protein: CASSLDTYEQYF; CDR3 DNA: TGTGCCAGCAGCTTAGACACCTACGAGCAGTACTTC
V gene: TRBV20-1; J gene: TRBJ2-7; D gene: .; clone size: many; CDR3 protein: CSARGDTTYEQYF; CDR3 DNA: TGCAGTGCTAGGGGGGACACAACGTACGAGCAGTACTTC
V gene: TRBV2; J gene: TRBJ2-7; D gene: .; clone size: many; CDR3 protein: CASKRDSRSSEQYF; CDR3 DNA: TGTGCCAGCAAACGGGACTCCCGTTCTAGCGAGCAGTACTTC
V gene: TRBV7-2; J gene: TRBJ2-1; D gene: .; clone size: many; CDR3 protein: CASSLDGSSYNEQFF; CDR3 DNA: TGTGCCAGCAGCTTAGATGGGAGCTCCTACAATGAGCAGTTCTTC
V gene: TRBV12-3/TRBV12-4; J gene: TRBJ2-7; D gene: .; clone size: many; CDR3 protein: CASRNSGSYEQYF; CDR3 DNA: TGTGCCAGCAGAAATAGCGGATCCTACGAGCAGTACTTC
V gene: TRBV20-1; J gene: TRBJ1-2; D gene: .; clone size: many; CDR3 protein: CSVLPRLLNYGYTF; CDR3 DNA: TGCAGTGTGCTTCCACGACTGCTTAACTATGGCTACACCTTC
V gene: TRBV6-1; J gene: TRBJ2-3; D gene: TRBD2; clone size: .; CDR3 protein: CASSESKASGGARTDTQYF; CDR3 DNA: TGTGCCAGCAGTGAATCAAAGGCTAGCGGGGGGGCACGCACAGATACGCAGTATTTT
V gene: TRBV20-1; J gene: TRBJ2-5; D gene: .; clone size: many; CDR3 protein: CSAGLRAGGETQYF; CDR3 DNA: TGCAGTGCAGGCCTCCGGGCCGGAGGGGAGACCCAGTACTTC
V gene: TRBV9; J gene: TRBJ2-7; D gene: .; clone size: many; CDR3 protein: CASSPGGSPYEQYF; CDR3 DNA: TGTGCCAGCAGCCCCGGAGGCAGCCCCTACGAGCAGTACTTC
V gene: TRBV27; J gene: TRBJ2-1; D gene: .; clone size: many; CDR3 protein: CASSLLGAGNEQFF; CDR3 DNA: TGTGCCAGCAGTTTACTCGGCGCAGGGAATGAGCAGTTCTTC
V gene: TRBV2; J gene: TRBJ2-5; D gene: .; clone size: many; CDR3 protein: CASSESYRSPRYF; CDR3 DNA: TGTGCCAGCAGTGAATCATACAGGTCACCGCGGTACTTC
V gene: TRBV18; J gene: TRBJ1-1; D gene: .; clone size: once; CDR3 protein: CASSPLNGEAFF; CDR3 DNA: TGTGCCAGCTCACCACTCAATGGAGAAGCTTTCTTT
V gene: TRBV12-3/TRBV12-4; J gene: TRBJ1-2; D gene: .; clone size: many; CDR3 protein: CASSFQDTRLGYTF; CDR3 DNA: TGTGCCAGCAGTTTCCAGGACACCCGGTTAGGCTACACCTTC
V gene: TRBV5-1; J gene: TRBJ2-7; D gene: .; clone size: many; CDR3 protein: CASSLRDNSYEQYF; CDR3 DNA: TGCGCCAGCAGCTTGCGGGACAATTCCTACGAGCAGTACTTC
V gene: TRBV12-3/TRBV12-4; J gene: TRBJ2-1; D gene: .; clone size: many; CDR3 protein: CASSLKGWGTLTYNEQFF; CDR3 DNA: TGTGCCAGCAGTTTAAAAGGATGGGGAACGCTTACCTACAATGAGCAGTTCTTC
V gene: TRBV24-1; J gene: TRBJ2-3; D gene: .; clone size: many; CDR3 protein: CATSDFGGGVADTQYF; CDR3 DNA: TGTGCCACCAGTGATTTTGGCGGTGGGGTAGCAGATACGCAGTATTTT
V gene: TRBV19; J gene: TRBJ2-2; D gene: .; clone size: .; CDR3 protein: CASSRQINTGELFF; CDR3 DNA: TGTGCCAGTAGTCGACAGATAAACACCGGGGAGCTGTTTTTT
V gene: TRBV5-1; J gene: TRBJ2-3; D gene: TRBD2; clone size: .; CDR3 protein: CASSLGPSGVDTQYF; CDR3 DNA: TGCGCCAGCAGCTTGGGTCCTAGCGGGGTGGATACGCAGTATTTT
V gene: TRBV20-1; J gene: TRBJ1-1; D gene: .; clone size: many; CDR3 protein: CSAPNRVMNTEAFF; CDR3 DNA: TGCAGTGCCCCCAATCGGGTTATGAACACTGAAGCTTTCTTT
V gene: TRBV12-3/TRBV12-4; J gene: TRBJ1-5; D gene: .; clone size: many; CDR3 protein: CASSLTGAGNQPQHF; CDR3 DNA: TGTGCCAGCAGTTTAACGGGGGCAGGCAATCAGCCCCAGCATTTT
V gene: TRBV5-1; J gene: TRBJ2-1; D gene: TRBD2; clone size: many; CDR3 protein: CASSWAGLASVNEQFF; CDR3 DNA: TGCGCCAGCAGCTGGGCGGGACTAGCGAGTGTGAATGAGCAGTTCTTC
V gene: TRBV18; J gene: TRBJ2-5; D gene: .; clone size: .; CDR3 protein: CASSTSTISQETQYF; CDR3 DNA: TGTGCCAGCTCAACATCGACAATCTCCCAAGAGACCCAGTACTTC